The next 30 T cell receptor beta chains were all read from a single sample in a study of T-cell reconstitution after alpha-beta-depleted transplantation in children. A library of TCRbeta sequences, prepared with unique molecular identifiers, was generated. TCRdb processed the PCR reads anew with MiXCR; each CDR3 protein has one entry. There are a few hundred thousand distinct CDR3 sequences in the sample; roughly 17% occur only once, and under 30% lies in the top ten. The sample was PBMCs, mostly from graft donor cells, taken 360 days after TCRalphabeta/CD19-depleted stem cell transplant. Source of these receptors: a boy under two years old who had a stem cell transplant for Wiskott-Aldrich syndrome, so the T cells may come from the graft donor.

In its sample, this clonotype was seen a few times. The J gene is TRBJ2-7, the V gene TRBV10-3; 7 nucleotides agree with TRBD2. The J segment lost 7 bases and the V segment lost 4 bases, leaving 7 bases of the junction unmatched. Germline CDR1 ENHRY, CDR2 SYGVKD. This CDR3 spans 13 amino acids. The CDR3 DNA follows: TGTGCCATCAGTGGCGGGGGTGGGAAGGAGCAGTACTTC. This sequence encodes CAISGGGGKEQYF.

The chain is built from TRBV7-2 and TRBJ1-4; 7 bases align to TRBD1. The germline V gene has CDR1 SGHTA and CDR2 FQGNSA. This CDR3 has 15 amino acids. V shed 2 bases and J 5 bases; nucleotides not matched to a gene: 5. The CDR3 nucleotides are TGTGCCAGCAGCTTAACGACAGGGAGAAATGAAAAACTGTTTTTT. It yields the protein CASSLTTGRNEKLFF.

This CDR3 is CASSPDGYEQYF. CDR3 nucleotide sequence: TGTGCCAGCAGTCCGGACGGCTACGAGCAGTACTTC. The chain carries TRBV7-2 and TRBJ2-7, with D unresolved. The CDR3 totals 12 residues. V dropped 6 bases and J dropped 3 bases, with 9 bases sitting between them. Germline CDR1 reads SGHTA; CDR2 reads FQGNSA. The whole variable domain, filled in from reference TRBV7-2 and TRBJ2-7, reads GAGVSQSPSNKVTEKGKDVELRCDPISGHTALYWYRQSLGQGLEFLIYFQGNSAPDKSGLPSDRFSAERTGGSVSTLTIQRTQQEDSAVYLCASSPDGYEQYFGPGTRLTVT.

This clonotype showed up just a few times. The chain combines TRBV4-3 with TRBJ2-2, with 11 bases identical to TRBD2. Germline CDR1 is LGHNA and CDR2 is YSLEER. CDR3 length: 18 residues. Trimming at V came to 1 base and at J to 2 bases, leaving 6 bases not matched to a gene. CDR3 nucleotide sequence: TGCGCCAGCAGCCAAGCCCTGGGACTAGCGGCAAACACCGGGGAGCTGTTTTTT. Residues: CASSQALGLAANTGELFF.

V gene TRBV3-1 combines with J gene TRBJ2-5; no clear D gene. The CDR3 is 16 amino acids. Trimming cost V 0 bases and J 2 bases, with 13 bases left between them. CDR1 and CDR2 (germline): LGHDT, YNNKEL (reference sequence). CDR3 region: CASSQEVPAWQETQYF. The CDR3 region has the DNA TGTGCCAGCAGCCAAGAAGTTCCCGCTTGGCAAGAGACCCAGTACTTC.

In its sample, this clonotype was seen a few times. This chain links TRBV25-1 with TRBJ2-7; TRBD2 matches 12 bases. From germline, CDR1 is MGHDK and CDR2 SYGVNS. The CDR3 consists of 14 residues. Unmatched junction bases numbered 4, after V lost 6 bases and J lost 4 bases. The CDR3: CASSSTSGGYEQYF. The CDR3, as DNA: TGTGCCAGCAGCTCGACTAGCGGGGGATACGAGCAGTACTTC.

This clonotype came up a few times. The rearrangement links TRBV10-1 to TRBJ2-3; D is possibly TRBD2 (6 bases). Trimming removed 5 bases from V and 4 bases from J, with 13 bases in between. The CDR3 length is 14 residues. In germline, CDR1 is WNHNN, CDR2 SYGVQD (reference sequence). In DNA, the CDR3 is TGCGCCAGCAGTAGGGGACGGAGGGCAGATACGCAGTATTTT. It is translated as CASSRGRRADTQYF.

This clonotype occurred a few times. The chain couples TRBV5-1 to TRBJ2-2; no reliable D call. The CDR3 has 12 amino acids. Germline V gene lookup returns CDR1 SGHRS and CDR2 YFSETQ. V gave up 6 bases and J gave up 2 bases, with 5 bases separating them. CDR3 residues: CASTINTGELFF. In nucleotides, the CDR3 is TGCGCCAGCACCATAAACACCGGGGAGCTGTTTTTT.

There are a few counts of this clonotype. The rearrangement joins TRBV18 to TRBJ2-1, with no clear D. This CDR3 comprises 14 residues. The V end was cut by 3 bases, the J end by 6 bases, with 12 bases between. Germline V gives CDR1 KGHSH, CDR2 LQKENI. CDR3 loop: CASSPYTGFNEQFF. In DNA, the CDR3 is TGTGCCAGCTCACCGTACACTGGCTTCAATGAGCAGTTCTTC.

The rearrangement links TRBV20-1 to TRBJ2-3, with D possibly being TRBD2 (5 bases). Trimming cost V 5 bases and J 6 bases, with 24 bases left between them. The CDR3 spans 16 residues. Germline CDR1 reads DFQATT; CDR2 reads SNEGSKA (reference sequence). CDR3 in amino acids: CSALPIFPAAVDTQYF. CDR3 coding DNA: TGCAGTGCTCTACCCATTTTTCCAGCGGCCGTTGATACGCAGTATTTT.

This clonotype showed up many times. V is TRBV2 and J is TRBJ2-1, with D perhaps given as TRBD1 or TRBD2 (5 bases each). Germline V gene data show CDR1 as SNHLY and CDR2 as FYNNEI. V lost 3 bases, J lost 0 bases, and 9 bases lay in between. The CDR3 has 15 amino acids. CDR3 in amino acids: CASSDGGFSYNEQFF. The CDR3 DNA sequence: TGTGCCAGCAGTGATGGGGGTTTCTCCTACAATGAGCAGTTCTTC.

This clonotype was observed a few times. This rearrangement joins TRBV25-1 to TRBJ1-2; D is unclear. The length of the CDR3 is 15 residues. V lost 5 bases to trimming and J lost 4 bases, with 17 bases between them. Germline CDR1 reads MGHDK; CDR2 reads SYGVNS. The CDR3 DNA follows: TGTGCCAGCAGTCCCCCCAGGTCAAGGGTCTATGGCTACACCTTC. As protein: CASSPPRSRVYGYTF.

This clonotype was seen only a few times. The V call is TRBV5-1, the J call TRBJ2-7, with D possibly TRBD2 on 5 matching bases. The CDR3 has 13 residues. V was clipped by 5 bases and J by 2 bases, with 11 bases between them. Germline CDR1 and CDR2: SGHRS and YFSETQ. CDR3 region: CASRKDLAYEQYF. The CDR3 DNA is TGCGCCAGCAGGAAGGACTTAGCCTACGAGCAGTACTTC.

The chain recombines TRBV5-1 with TRBJ2-1, with 7 nucleotides matching TRBD2. V dropped 0 bases and J dropped 9; count of bases not matched to a gene: 9. Germline V gives CDR1 SGHRS, CDR2 YFSETQ. CDR3 length: 15 amino acids. Here the CDR3 reads CASSLAAGLVGEQFF. In DNA, the CDR3 is TGCGCCAGCAGCTTGGCCGCCGGACTAGTGGGTGAGCAGTTCTTC.

This clonotype was counted only a few times. The chain is built from TRBV11-2 and TRBJ2-1, with D unresolved. CDR1 and CDR2 (germline): SGHAT, FQNNGV. Trimming shortened V by 0 bases and J by 0 bases, and 12 bases separated the two germline ends. The length of the CDR3 is 17 residues. Here the CDR3 reads CASSLEAGLGSYNEQFF. In nucleotides, the CDR3 is TGTGCCAGCAGCTTAGAGGCAGGCTTAGGCTCCTACAATGAGCAGTTCTTC.

This clonotype was counted many times. The chain uses TRBV11-2 and TRBJ2-7; TRBD1 matches at 9 bases. The length of the CDR3 is 15 residues. Germline trimming cut 6 bases from V and 3 bases from J; bases unmatched to any gene: 9. Per the germline V gene, CDR1 is SGHAT and CDR2 is FQNNGV. This chain's CDR3 is CASSPEGTGNYEQYF. CDR3 bases: TGTGCCAGCAGTCCGGAAGGGACAGGGAACTACGAGCAGTACTTC. Full variable domain (rest looked up from reference TRBV11-2 and TRBJ2-7): EAGVAQSPRYKIIEKRQSVAFWCNPISGHATLYWYQQILGQGPKLLIQFQNNGVVDDSQLPKDRFSAERLKGVDSTLKIQPAKLEDSAVYLCASSPEGTGNYEQYFGPGTRLTVT.

The genes are TRBV12-3 or TRBV12-4 and TRBJ2-1; TRBD2 matches 7 bases. The CDR3 is made up of 15 amino acids. V trimming: 5 bases; J trimming: 2 bases; junction bases outside the gene matches: 6. DNA of the CDR3: TGTGCCAGCAGTCTGGGACTACGAGCCTACAATGAGCAGTTCTTC. Residues: CASSLGLRAYNEQFF.

This clonotype appeared a few times. The chain couples TRBV6-5 to TRBJ2-4; D may correspond to TRBD1 or TRBD2 (7 bases each). This CDR3 region has 18 residues. From germline, CDR1 is MNHEY and CDR2 SVGAGI. The V end was cut by 1 base, the J end by 9 bases, with 25 bases between. Here the CDR3 reads CASSYYPRNRQGGSIQYF. Written as DNA, the CDR3 is TGTGCCAGCAGTTACTACCCCCGGAACAGACAGGGAGGGAGCATTCAGTACTTC.

The V call is TRBV5-1, the J call TRBJ2-7; D is unclear. Trimming took off 2 bases at V and 4 bases at J, with 10 bases between the two ends. Germline-derived CDR1 and CDR2 are SGHRS and YFSETQ. CDR3 length: 13 amino acids. CDR3 bases: TGCGCCAGCAGCTTTCTCGTTAATTACGAGCAGTACTTC. It yields the protein CASSFLVNYEQYF.

Comments on this clonotype: An end of the junction differs from the germline gene, which may be a read error. The J gene is TRBJ2-3, the V gene TRBV28; weak D call: TRBD2 (5 bases). The CDR3 is made up of 16 amino acids. Per the germline V gene, CDR1 is MDHEN and CDR2 is SYDVKM. Here the CDR3 reads CASSLYGVTSTDTQYF. The DNA for the CDR3 is TGTGCCAGCAGCTTATACGGGGTCACAAGCACAGATACGCAGTATTTT.

The chain couples TRBV3-1 to TRBJ2-7, with D tentatively TRBD2 (5 bases). CDR1 and CDR2 from the germline V gene are LGHDT and YNNKEL (reference sequence). This CDR3 contains 14 residues. V was shortened by 2 bases and J by 7 bases, with 15 bases between the two germline ends. The CDR3: CASSQRVFRGEQYF. DNA of the CDR3: TGTGCCAGCAGCCAACGAGTATTTAGAGGGGAGCAGTACTTC.

The DNA for the CDR3 is TGCGCCAGCAGCTTTAATAGCGGGCCCACAGATACGCAGTATTTT. This encodes CASSFNSGPTDTQYF. V gene TRBV5-1 combines with J gene TRBJ2-3; TRBD2 matches at 7 bases. V shed 2 bases and J 2 bases; nucleotides not matched to a gene: 5. Germline CDR1 reads SGHRS; CDR2 reads YFSETQ. The CDR3 length is 15 residues.

The rearrangement links TRBV4-2 to TRBJ2-2; TRBD1 matches 9 bases. Trimming cost V 3 bases and J 4 bases; bases outside gene matches: 3. This CDR3 comprises 15 residues. Germline values: CDR1 LGHNA, CDR2 YNFKEQ. The CDR3 coding sequence is TGTGCCAGCAGCCAGGGGGACAGGGCCACCGGGGAGCTGTTTTTT. Its translation is CASSQGDRATGELFF.

The V gene is TRBV3-1, the J gene TRBJ1-2; perhaps TRBD1 as D (5 bases). The germline V and J ends were trimmed by 2 bases and 4 bases, with 14 bases remaining between them. Germline CDR1 is LGHDT and CDR2 is YNNKEL (reference sequence). The CDR3 is 15 amino acids. The CDR3 DNA sequence: TGTGCCAGCAGCCAATCTACCGGGACGGGCTATGGCTACACCTTC. Protein: CASSQSTGTGYGYTF.

V is TRBV5-1 and J is TRBJ2-3; perhaps TRBD1 as D (6 bases). Trimming took off 5 bases at V and 0 bases at J, with 13 bases between the two ends. The V gene's germline CDR1 is SGHRS and CDR2 YFSETQ. CDR3 length: 15 amino acids. This chain's CDR3 is CASSWTAPSTDTQYF. CDR3 DNA: TGCGCCAGCAGTTGGACAGCCCCTAGCACAGATACGCAGTATTTT.

This clonotype has a handful of counts. The gene calls are TRBV15 and TRBJ2-2; 7 bases are a match to TRBD1. The CDR3 extends over 17 amino acids. CDR1 is LNHNV, CDR2 YYDKDF, per germline (reference sequence). The V gene end was trimmed by 0 bases and the J gene end by 8 bases; junction bases not matched to a gene: 12. The CDR3 nucleotides are TGTGCCACCAGCAGAGATCTACGTCAGGGGGTGTCTGGGGAGCTGTTTTTT. Amino acid sequence: CATSRDLRQGVSGELFF.

The chain is built from TRBV12-3 or TRBV12-4 and TRBJ2-1; TRBD1 or TRBD2 may be the D gene (6 bases each). Trimming cost V 5 bases and J 1 base, with 15 bases left between them. This CDR3 has 16 residues. The CDR3 DNA is TGTGCCAGCAGTCCTAGGGGGGCCCGATCCTACAATGAGCAGTTCTTC. It translates to CASSPRGARSYNEQFF.

This clonotype was detected only a few times. The chain is built from TRBV2 and TRBJ2-1; D is unclear. V was shortened by 6 bases and J by 4 bases, with 10 bases between the two germline ends. Germline lookup yields CDR1 SNHLY and CDR2 FYNNEI. The CDR3 has 13 amino acids. This chain's CDR3 is CASRATEYNEQFF. The CDR3 region has the DNA TGTGCCAGCAGGGCCACTGAGTACAATGAGCAGTTCTTC.

The CDR3 reads CAISENRGPYEQYF. The CDR3 DNA sequence: TGTGCCATCAGTGAGAACAGGGGGCCGTACGAGCAGTACTTC. The chain combines TRBV10-3 with TRBJ2-7; the match to TRBD1 covers 9 bases. V shed 2 bases and J 4 bases; nucleotides not matched to a gene: 3. The CDR3 consists of 14 residues. CDR1 is ENHRY, CDR2 SYGVKD, per germline.

In this sample, this clonotype turned up a few times. The gene calls are TRBV4-1 and TRBJ2-7; D is uncertain. The CDR3 covers 17 residues. Germline CDR1 and CDR2: MGHRA and YSYEKL. V was shortened by 4 bases and J by 2 bases, with 21 bases between the two germline ends. CDR3 sequence: CASSRFGARLTPYEQYF. For the CDR3, the DNA is TGCGCCAGCAGCCGCTTTGGCGCCAGGCTTACCCCCTACGAGCAGTACTTC.